These 10 T cell receptor beta chains share one sample of origin, sequenced in a study of T cell repertoires in cytomegalovirus infection. TCRdb reprocessed the reads with MiXCR, giving one entry per CDR3 protein. This table holds 110,000 to 150,000 distinct CDR3 sequences, roughly 6% found once. The sequenced sample consisted of PBMCs. All receptors derive from a human donor in good health (CMV status not recorded). Some clones in this sample may be carry-over from other donors' samples.

This clonotype was picked up many times. The chain has TRBV20-1 and TRBJ2-7; D is uncertain. Germline lookup yields CDR1 DFQATT and CDR2 SNEGSKA (reference sequence). The V and J ends lost 6 bases and 3 bases respectively, with 18 bases between them. The CDR3 loop spans 14 amino acids. The chain's CDR3 is CSAFKTGPYYEQYF. DNA for the CDR3: TGCAGTGCCTTTAAAACGGGTCCCTACTACGAGCAGTACTTC.

In its sample, this clonotype was seen many times. The V call is TRBV11-2, the J call TRBJ2-2; D is possibly TRBD1 or TRBD2 (7 bases each). Germline V gene lookup returns CDR1 SGHAT and CDR2 FQNNGV. The length of the CDR3 is 19 residues. V lost 4 bases and J lost 0, with 21 bases in between. The CDR3 loop is CASSSQGGPHYPNTGELFF. As DNA, the CDR3 is TGTGCCAGCAGCTCGCAGGGGGGGCCTCATTATCCGAACACCGGGGAGCTGTTTTTT.

DNA for the CDR3: TGCAGCGCCAGCCCCGGAGGGGGCGGTGAGACCCAGTACTTC. Amino acids: CSASPGGGGETQYF. The V gene is TRBV29-1, the J gene TRBJ2-5; D possibly corresponds to TRBD1 (7 bases). The CDR3 covers 14 residues. The germline V and J ends were trimmed by 7 bases and 5 bases, with 20 bases remaining between them. Germline V CDR1 and CDR2: SQVTM, ANQGSEA.

This clonotype was detected many times. CDR3 sequence (DNA): TGTGCCAGCAGTTACGTCCTGGAAACCCCCGAGTACTTC. Translating it yields CASSYVLETPEYF. The rearrangement uses TRBV6-2 or TRBV6-3 and TRBJ2-4; D gene unclear. CDR3 size: 13 residues. V gave up 2 bases and J gave up 14 bases, with 16 bases separating them. Germline V gene sequence: CDR1 MNHEY, CDR2 SVGEGT.

Remarks on this clonotype: This may come from a read error, since a much larger clone is one base off. The chain uses TRBV20-1 and TRBJ2-3, with D uncertain. The CDR3 is made up of 12 amino acids. Germline CDR1 is DFQATT and CDR2 is SNEGSKA (reference sequence). Trimming removed 0 bases from V and 2 bases from J, with 3 bases in between. CDR3 sequence (DNA): TGCAGTGCTAGAGAGGACACAGATACGCAGTATTTT. Translated: CSAREDTDTQYF.

This clonotype was seen at least ten times. The rearrangement joins TRBV7-8 to TRBJ2-7, with TRBD1 matching over 10 bases. The CDR3 covers 15 residues. CDR1 and CDR2 from the germline V gene are SGHVS and FQNEAQ. V lost 5 bases and J lost 5; bases outside the gene matches: 9. CDR3 amino acids: CASSPIPGQGNEQYF. The DNA for the CDR3 is TGTGCCAGCAGCCCCATTCCGGGACAGGGGAACGAGCAGTACTTC.

This clonotype was seen ten or more times. The chain recombines TRBV7-3 with TRBJ2-2, with D possibly TRBD2 on 5 matching bases. The germline gives CDR1 SGHTA, CDR2 FQGTGA. Trimming pared 4 bases from V and 7 bases from J, leaving 10 bases between. This CDR3 has 13 residues. This CDR3 is CASSSREGGELFF. The CDR3 region has the DNA TGTGCCAGCAGCTCCCGTGAGGGCGGGGAGCTGTTTTTT.

This clonotype appeared many times. The genes are TRBV20-1 and TRBJ2-1, with D possibly called TRBD1 or TRBD2 (5 bases each). V was clipped by 2 bases and J by 8 bases, with 22 bases between them. The germline V gene encodes CDR1 DFQATT and CDR2 SNEGSKA (reference sequence). The CDR3 runs 16 residues. CDR3: CSARLPWGGGRDEQFF. Written as DNA, the CDR3 is TGCAGTGCTAGACTCCCATGGGGTGGGGGTAGAGATGAGCAGTTCTTC.

In its sample, this clonotype was seen many times. The chain recombines TRBV7-3 with TRBJ2-4; 9 bases are shared with TRBD1. The germline V gene encodes CDR1 SGHTA and CDR2 FQGTGA. CDR3 length: 15 amino acids. The J segment lost 8 bases and the V segment lost 0 bases, leaving 5 bases of the junction unmatched. CDR3 sequence (DNA): TGTGCCAGCAGCTTAACGGGACAGGGTACTTACATTCAGTACTTC. Translating gives CASSLTGQGTYIQYF.

In this sample, this clonotype turned up a few times. The chain is built from TRBV24-1 and TRBJ2-2; D is undetermined. Germline V gene data show CDR1 as KGHDR and CDR2 as SFDVKD. V lost 0 bases, J lost 1 base, and 5 bases lay in between. CDR3 length equals 15 residues. CDR3 region: CATSDLAVNTGELFF. CDR3 nucleotide sequence: TGTGCCACCAGTGATTTGGCAGTGAACACCGGGGAGCTGTTTTTT.